What follows are 13 T cell receptor beta chains derived from one specimen sequenced in a study of blood T cell repertoires in COVID-19. Method: immunoSEQ multiplex PCR; TCRdb's copy keeps in-frame clones and lacks some. The sample lists 200,000 to 250,000 clones; about four fifths were seen once. Sequencing was done on a sample of PBMCs or T cells enriched from blood (not recorded which). These TCRs come from a man aged 60 to 75 who had recovered from COVID-19.

V and J are TRBV6-6 and TRBJ2-2; D uncertain. From germline, CDR1 is MNHNY and CDR2 SVGAGI (reference sequence). There are 12 residues in the CDR3. V lost 5 bases and J 6 bases, leaving 7 bases between the germline ends. The CDR3 here is CASSPVSGELFF. In DNA, the CDR3 is TGTGCCAGCAGTCCGGTGTCCGGGGAGCTGTTTTTT.

The chain recombines TRBV5-6 with TRBJ2-7; 9 bases are shared with TRBD1. The J segment lost 6 bases and the V segment lost 0 bases, leaving 10 bases of the junction unmatched. The CDR3 loop spans 16 amino acids. Germline lookup yields CDR1 SGHDT and CDR2 YYEEEE. The DNA of the CDR3 is TGTGCCAGCAGCTTGGTGCGGGACAGGGAGGCCTCCGAGCAGTACTTC. This encodes CASSLVRDREASEQYF.

The genes are TRBV5-6 and TRBJ2-5; D call uncertain. The CDR3 sequence is 12 residues long. The V gene's germline CDR1 is SGHDT and CDR2 YYEEEE. Trimming took off 3 bases at V and 4 bases at J, with 7 bases between the two ends. The CDR3 region is CASSSGLETQYF. In nucleotides, the CDR3 is TGTGCCAGCAGCTCTGGGCTAGAGACCCAGTACTTC.

V and J are TRBV15 and TRBJ1-1, with 10 bases fitting TRBD1. The CDR3 is 17 residues long. The J segment lost 3 bases and the V segment lost 1 base, leaving 8 bases of the junction unmatched. Germline V gene lookup returns CDR1 LNHNV and CDR2 YYDKDF (reference sequence). CDR3 in amino acids: CATSRARIGTGDTEAFF. CDR3 DNA sequence: TGTGCCACCAGCAGAGCTCGCATCGGGACAGGGGACACTGAAGCTTTCTTT.

The chain uses TRBV5-8 and TRBJ2-3; TRBD2 matches 9 bases. The CDR3 contains 16 residues. Trimming cost V 2 bases and J 3 bases; bases outside gene matches: 7. From germline, CDR1 is SGHTS and CDR2 YDEGEE. The CDR3: CASSFMRGGRTDTQYF. DNA for the CDR3: TGTGCCAGCAGCTTCATGCGGGGGGGTAGGACAGATACGCAGTATTTT. Using reference TRBV5-8 and TRBJ2-3 for the parts outside the CDR3, the full variable domain is EAGVTQSPTHLIKTRGQQATLRCSPISGHTSVYWYQQALGLGLQFLLWYDEGEERNRGNFPPRFSGRQFPNYSSELNVNALELEDSALYLCASSFMRGGRTDTQYFGPGTRLTVL.

This clone showed up just a few times. The chain uses TRBV7-2 and TRBJ1-3; D remains ambiguous. This CDR3 contains 16 residues. Germline lookup yields CDR1 SGHTA and CDR2 FQGNSA. V was pared by 2 bases and J by 0 bases, with 11 bases between. This CDR3 reads CASSLSSGSSGNTIYF. CDR3 coding DNA: TGTGCCAGCAGCTTAAGTAGTGGGAGCTCTGGAAACACCATATATTTT.

The chain is built from TRBV9 and TRBJ2-3; 7 bases map to TRBD1. The CDR3 sequence is 19 residues long. Germline V lookup: CDR1 SGDLS, CDR2 YYNGEE. V trimming: 0 bases; J trimming: 0 bases; junction bases outside the gene matches: 13. The CDR3 DNA reads as TGTGCCAGCAGCGTAGCTCACAGGACAGGAAGGGGGAGCACAGATACGCAGTATTTT. This translates into CASSVAHRTGRGSTDTQYF.

V is TRBV10-1 and J is TRBJ1-1; the D gene is possibly TRBD1 (5 bases). Trimming took off 3 bases at V and 1 base at J, with 6 bases between the two ends. Germline CDR1 is WNHNN and CDR2 is SYGVQD (reference sequence). This CDR3 has 13 amino acids. CDR3 protein: CASSDRENTEAFF. The CDR3 region has the DNA TGCGCCAGCAGTGACAGGGAGAACACTGAAGCTTTCTTT.

The chain has TRBV11-2 and TRBJ2-1; TRBD2 agrees at 11 bases. The CDR3 extends over 15 amino acids. V shed 3 bases and J 9 bases; nucleotides not matched to a gene: 7. Looked up from germline, CDR1 is SGHAT and CDR2 is FQNNGV. CDR3 in amino acids: CASSLVSGGEGEQFF. The CDR3 DNA is TGTGCCAGCAGCTTGGTTAGCGGGGGGGAGGGTGAGCAGTTCTTC.

V and J are TRBV7-6 and TRBJ2-3, with 13 bases identical to TRBD2. The germline V gene encodes CDR1 SGHVS and CDR2 FNYEAQ. The CDR3 has 17 amino acids. Germline trimming cut 4 bases from V and 3 bases from J; bases unmatched to any gene: 7. CDR3 in amino acids: CASSSQGLAGSTDTQYF. CDR3 coding DNA: TGTGCCAGCAGCTCCCAGGGACTAGCGGGGAGTACAGATACGCAGTATTTT.

The gene calls are TRBV7-2 and TRBJ1-1, with a possible D match to TRBD1 (6 bases). The CDR3 runs 14 residues. V was pared by 5 bases and J by 3 bases, with 13 bases between. Germline V CDR1 and CDR2: SGHTA, FQGNSA. The CDR3 DNA reads TGTGCCAGCAGCACAACGGACAGTTACACTGAAGCTTTCTTT. This gives the protein CASSTTDSYTEAFF.

This clone was observed a handful of times. The chain links TRBV11-3 to TRBJ1-2; 8 bases are a match to TRBD1. The CDR3 is 11 residues long. V lost 6 bases and J lost 8; bases outside the gene matches: 2. Germline lookup yields CDR1 SGHNT and CDR2 YENEEA. The CDR3 loop is CASRDRGGYTF. CDR3 nucleotides: TGTGCCAGCAGAGACAGGGGCGGCTACACCTTC.

This clone occurred a few times. This chain links TRBV4-2 with TRBJ1-6; D is unclear. Germline V lookup: CDR1 LGHNA, CDR2 YNFKEQ. Trimming removed 0 bases at V and 2 bases at J, with 11 bases between. This CDR3 contains 17 residues. CDR3 nucleotide sequence: TGTGCCAGCAGCCAAGAAGCCGGGGATGCCTATAATTCACCCCTCCACTTT. It encodes CASSQEAGDAYNSPLHF.